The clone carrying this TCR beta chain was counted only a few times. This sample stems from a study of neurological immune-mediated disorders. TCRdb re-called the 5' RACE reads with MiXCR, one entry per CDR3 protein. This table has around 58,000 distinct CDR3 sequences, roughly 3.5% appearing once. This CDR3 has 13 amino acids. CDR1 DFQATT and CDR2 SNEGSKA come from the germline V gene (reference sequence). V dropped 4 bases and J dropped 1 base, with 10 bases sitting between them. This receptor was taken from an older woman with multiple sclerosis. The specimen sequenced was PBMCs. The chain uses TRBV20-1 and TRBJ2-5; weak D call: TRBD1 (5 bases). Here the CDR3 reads CSATRQFQETQYF. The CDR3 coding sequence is TGCAGTGCTACGAGACAGTTCCAAGAGACCCAGTACTTC.